The source of this TCR beta chain is a study of breast tumors, draining lymph nodes, adjacent tissues. The lymph nodes were axillary draining lymph nodes from breast cancer patients. V was clipped by 4 bases and J by 9 bases, with 14 bases between them. The length of the CDR3 is 13 residues. Germline V CDR1 and CDR2: SGHRS, YFSETQ. In its sample, this clonotype was seen many times. No antigen is known for it. Study-level results: Tumors had less TCR diversity than lymph nodes, more than nontumor tissue. Data fit most tumor T cells coming from lymph node, expanding in tumor. Luminal-like breast cancer showed significantly greater tumor-nontumor repertoire similarity than basal-like breast cancer did.

Using its own MiXCR run on the multiplex PCR reads, TCRdb lists one record per CDR3 protein. Among about 200,000 distinct CDR3 sequences listed, 34% were seen once. The chain joins TRBV5-1 to TRBJ2-1; possibly TRBD1 for D (6 bases). Sample: axillary lymph node tissue. The clonotype comes from a female donor with breast cancer. Some clones in this sample may be carry-over from other donors' samples. The CDR3 region has the DNA TGCGCCAGCAGCGTAACAGGGTTCGGTGAGCAGTTCTTC. Translation gives CASSVTGFGEQFF.